Here is one TCR beta chain with its context. Antigen specificity is unknown. These data come from a study of T-cell memory formation after mild COVID-19. Findings and limits, study-wide: CD4+ contracting clones lay mainly in CM and EM, CD8+ ones in EMRA.

TCRdb re-called the 5' RACE reads through MiXCR, storing one row per CDR3 protein. The table records roughly 110,000 distinct CDR3 sequences, 22% of them present only once. Looked up from germline, CDR1 is LNHDA and CDR2 is SQIVND (reference sequence). The CDR3 is 13 amino acids. The V and J ends lost 4 bases and 5 bases respectively, with 9 bases between them. The receptor was derived from a man aged 18 to 30 who had mild COVID-19 (a few samples of this study predate the infection). Cell type and time point are not known. The chain is built from TRBV19 and TRBJ2-1; TRBD2 might be the D (5 bases). The source material was PBMCs or a T cell subset sorted from them (not recorded which). The CDR3 here is CASSKRLHNEQFF. DNA for the CDR3: TGTGCCAGTAGTAAGCGGTTACACAATGAGCAGTTCTTC.